This T cell receptor beta chain was obtained from a study of blood T cell repertoires in COVID-19. There are 13 residues in the CDR3. Germline V lookup: CDR1 SGHRS, CDR2 YFSETQ. V was shortened by 3 bases and J by 0 bases, with 5 bases between the two germline ends. This clone has only one observation. The method was immunoSEQ multiplex PCR; TCRdb's version includes in-frame clones alone and lacks a portion of them. The data contain about 300,000 clones, 88% of them singletons. The genes are TRBV5-1 and TRBJ2-3, with D unresolved. Source material: peripheral blood. The receptor was isolated from a woman in her twenties or thirties who had recovered from COVID-19. CDR3 region: CASSYKSTDTQYF. Here the CDR3 DNA reads TGCGCCAGCAGCTACAAGAGCACAGATACGCAGTATTTT. Variable domain in full (rest from reference TRBV5-1 and TRBJ2-3): KAGVTQTPRYLIKTRGQQVTLSCSPISGHRSVSWYQQTPGQGLQFLFEYFSETQRNKGNFPGRFSGRQFSNSRSEMNVSTLELGDSALYLCASSYKSTDTQYFGPGTRLTVL.